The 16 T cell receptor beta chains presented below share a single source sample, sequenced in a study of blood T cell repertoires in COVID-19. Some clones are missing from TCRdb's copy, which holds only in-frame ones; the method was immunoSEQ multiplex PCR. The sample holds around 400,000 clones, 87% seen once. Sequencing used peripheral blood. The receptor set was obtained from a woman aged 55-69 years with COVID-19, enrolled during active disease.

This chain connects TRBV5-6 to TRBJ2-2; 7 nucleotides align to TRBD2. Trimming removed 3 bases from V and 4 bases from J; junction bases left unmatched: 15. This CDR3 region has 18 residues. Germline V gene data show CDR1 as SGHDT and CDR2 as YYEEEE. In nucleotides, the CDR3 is TGTGCCAGCAGCTCGATGATAAAGGGAGGGGCAGGCACCGGGGAGCTGTTTTTT. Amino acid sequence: CASSSMIKGGAGTGELFF.

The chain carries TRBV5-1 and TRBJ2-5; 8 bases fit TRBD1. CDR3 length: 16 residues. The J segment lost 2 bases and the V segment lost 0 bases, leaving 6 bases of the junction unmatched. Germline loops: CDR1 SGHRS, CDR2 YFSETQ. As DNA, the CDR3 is TGCGCCAGCAGCTTGGAGGGCAGGGGGCGGCAAGAGACCCAGTACTTC. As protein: CASSLEGRGRQETQYF.

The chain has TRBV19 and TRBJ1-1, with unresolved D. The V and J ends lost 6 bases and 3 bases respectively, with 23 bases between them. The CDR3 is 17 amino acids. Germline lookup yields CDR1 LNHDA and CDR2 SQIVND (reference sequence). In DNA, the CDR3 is TGTGCCAGTAGCCTAGAGGGCGGCTACGGGGATTACACTGAAGCTTTCTTT. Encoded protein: CASSLEGGYGDYTEAFF.

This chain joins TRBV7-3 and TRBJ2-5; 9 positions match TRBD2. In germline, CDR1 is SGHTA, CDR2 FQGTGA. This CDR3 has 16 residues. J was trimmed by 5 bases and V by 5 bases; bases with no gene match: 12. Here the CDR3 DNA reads TGTGCCAGCAGCCCAGCTGGCGGGGGGGGCTTCGAGACCCAGTACTTC. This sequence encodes CASSPAGGGGFETQYF.

CDR3 DNA sequence: TGTGCCAGCAGTTCGGACAGGGGAAAAACCTACGAGCAGTACTTC. This encodes CASSSDRGKTYEQYF. The rearrangement joins TRBV6-5 to TRBJ2-7, with 9 bases matching TRBD1. The germline V gene has CDR1 MNHEY and CDR2 SVGAGI. The CDR3 has 15 amino acids. The J segment lost 2 bases and the V segment lost 4 bases, leaving 6 bases of the junction unmatched.

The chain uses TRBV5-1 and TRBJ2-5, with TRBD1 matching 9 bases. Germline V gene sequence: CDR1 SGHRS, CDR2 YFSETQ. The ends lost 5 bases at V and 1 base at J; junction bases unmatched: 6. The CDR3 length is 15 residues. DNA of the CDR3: TGCGCCAGCAGACCCGCGGGACAGGGCCAAGAGACCCAGTACTTC. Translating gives CASRPAGQGQETQYF.

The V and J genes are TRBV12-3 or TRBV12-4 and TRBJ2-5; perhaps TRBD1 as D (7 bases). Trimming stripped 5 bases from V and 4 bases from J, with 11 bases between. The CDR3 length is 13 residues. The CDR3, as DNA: TGTGCCAGCAGTAACCAGGGGGGAGAGACCCAGTACTTC. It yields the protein CASSNQGGETQYF.

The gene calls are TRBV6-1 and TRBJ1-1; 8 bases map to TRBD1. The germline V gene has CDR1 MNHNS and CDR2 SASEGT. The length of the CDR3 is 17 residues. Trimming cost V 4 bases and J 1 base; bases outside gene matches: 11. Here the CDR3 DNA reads TGTGCCAGCAGTGCCCTGAACAGGGGGATGAGGAACACTGAAGCTTTCTTT. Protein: CASSALNRGMRNTEAFF.

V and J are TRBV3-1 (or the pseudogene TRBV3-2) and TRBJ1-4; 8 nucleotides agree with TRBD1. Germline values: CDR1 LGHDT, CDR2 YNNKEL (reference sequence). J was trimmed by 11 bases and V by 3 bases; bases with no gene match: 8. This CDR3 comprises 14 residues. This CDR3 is CASSHSTGASKLFF. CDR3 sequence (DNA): TGTGCCAGCAGCCACTCGACAGGGGCTAGTAAACTGTTTTTT.

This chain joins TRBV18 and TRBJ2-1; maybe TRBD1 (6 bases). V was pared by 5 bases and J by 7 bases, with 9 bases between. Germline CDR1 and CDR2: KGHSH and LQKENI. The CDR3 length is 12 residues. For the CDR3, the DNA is TGTGCCAGCTCATCAGGGGTAAATGAGCAGTTCTTC. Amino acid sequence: CASSSGVNEQFF.

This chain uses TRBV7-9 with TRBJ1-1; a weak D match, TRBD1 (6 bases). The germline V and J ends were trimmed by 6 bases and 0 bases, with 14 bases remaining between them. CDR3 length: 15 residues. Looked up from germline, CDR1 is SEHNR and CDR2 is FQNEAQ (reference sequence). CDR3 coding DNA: TGTGCCAGCAGAACCGGGACATCCGTGAACACTGAAGCTTTCTTT. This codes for CASRTGTSVNTEAFF.

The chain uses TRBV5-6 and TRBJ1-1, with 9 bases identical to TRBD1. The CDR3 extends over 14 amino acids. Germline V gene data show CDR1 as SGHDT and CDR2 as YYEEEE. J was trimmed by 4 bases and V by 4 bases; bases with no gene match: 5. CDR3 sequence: CASSRIQGATEAFF. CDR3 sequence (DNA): TGTGCCAGCAGCCGAATACAGGGGGCCACTGAAGCTTTCTTT.

The CDR3 region has the DNA TGTGCCACCACGTGGGCTAGCATGGATGAGCAGTTCTTC. It specifies CATTWASMDEQFF. The V call is TRBV15, the J call TRBJ2-1; maybe TRBD2 (5 bases). Germline loops: CDR1 LNHNV, CDR2 YYDKDF (reference sequence). V was shortened by 7 bases and J by 8 bases, with 15 bases between the two germline ends. CDR3 size: 13 residues.

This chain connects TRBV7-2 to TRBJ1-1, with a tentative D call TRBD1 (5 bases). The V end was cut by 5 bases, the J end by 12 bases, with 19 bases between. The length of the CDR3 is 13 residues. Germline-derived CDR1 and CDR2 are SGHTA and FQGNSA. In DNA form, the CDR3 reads TGTGCCAGCAGCCTCCAGGGACGGGAGAATTCTTTCTTT. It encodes CASSLQGRENSFF. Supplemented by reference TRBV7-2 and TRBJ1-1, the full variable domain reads GAGVSQSPSNKVTEKGKDVELRCDPISGHTALYWYRQSLGQGLEFLIYFQGNSAPDKSGLPSDRFSAERTGGSVSTLTIQRTQQEDSAVYLCASSLQGRENSFFGQGTRLTVV.

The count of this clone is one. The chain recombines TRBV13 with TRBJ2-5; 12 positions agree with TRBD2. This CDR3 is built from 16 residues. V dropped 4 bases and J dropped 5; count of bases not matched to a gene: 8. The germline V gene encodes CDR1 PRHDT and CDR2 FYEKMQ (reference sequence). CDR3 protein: CASSSKGLAGLETQYF. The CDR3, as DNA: TGTGCCAGCAGCTCAAAGGGACTAGCGGGTCTGGAGACCCAGTACTTC.

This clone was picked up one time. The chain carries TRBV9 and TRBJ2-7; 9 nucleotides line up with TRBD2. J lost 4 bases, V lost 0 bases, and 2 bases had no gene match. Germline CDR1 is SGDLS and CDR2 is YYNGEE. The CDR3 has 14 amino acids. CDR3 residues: CASSVGGGAYEQYF. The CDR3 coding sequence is TGTGCCAGCAGCGTAGGCGGGGGGGCGTACGAGCAGTACTTC.